One sample yielded the 11 T cell receptor beta chains listed below, sequenced in a study of blood T cells in healthy people across ages. A second PCR of about 6 to 12 cycles used a sample-barcoded 5' primer and a J-beta primer mix. TCRdb fed the 5' RACE reads into MiXCR, producing one record per CDR3 protein. The data contain about 540,000 distinct CDR3 sequences, around 24% of them seen just once; the ten biggest clones take up roughly 9.4%. This sample also belongs to another study, concerning T cells of mothers and their children.

Sequencing was done on a sample of blood. All receptors derive from a boy between 10 and 17 years old in good health.

This clonotype was observed a handful of times. The chain carries TRBV27 and TRBJ1-4, with 12 bases identical to TRBD1. Trimming took 6 bases from V and 7 from J; bases not matched to a gene: 6. CDR1 is MNHEY, CDR2 SMNVEV, per germline (reference sequence). There are 15 residues in the CDR3. The CDR3 DNA is TGTGCCAGCAGACAGGGGACAGGGGGCATTGAAAAACTGTTTTTT. Encoded protein: CASRQGTGGIEKLFF.

The chain combines TRBV21-1 with TRBJ2-7. TRBV21-1 is described as a pseudogene. The CDR3 consists of 10 residues. In DNA, the CDR3 is TGTGCCATCGACTGGAACGAGCAGTACTTT. Its translation is CAIDWNEQYF.

This clonotype has a single count. The chain is built from TRBV20-1 and TRBJ1-5; D is undetermined. The CDR3 loop spans 11 amino acids. CDR1 and CDR2 from the germline V gene are DFQATT and SNEGSKA (reference sequence). The V end lost 3 bases, the J end lost 7 bases, and 7 bases lay between the germline ends. As DNA, the CDR3 is TGCAGTGCTAGGTCTAGCCAGCCCCAGCATTTT. Translating it yields CSARSSQPQHF.

In this sample, this clonotype turned up a few times. An end of the junction differs from the germline gene, which may be a read error. This chain links TRBV12-3 or TRBV12-4 with TRBJ2-5; no clear D. The CDR3 sequence is 15 residues long. The CDR3 nucleotides read TGTGCCAGCAGTTTAATGGGTGGAAATTACAATGAGCAGCTCTTC. Protein product: CASSLMGGNYNEQLF.

This clonotype was observed a handful of times. The V call is TRBV11-2, the J call TRBJ2-5, with 8 bases lining up with TRBD1. This CDR3 is 15 amino acids long. CDR1 and CDR2 (germline): SGHAT, FQNNGV. Trimming cost V 5 bases and J 0 bases; bases outside gene matches: 5. The CDR3 nucleotides are TGTGCCAGCAGCCACTGGACAGGGTACCAAGAGACCCAGTACTTC. Amino acids: CASSHWTGYQETQYF.

The chain has TRBV2 and TRBJ2-2, with TRBD2 matching over 12 bases. The CDR3 sequence is 15 residues long. The V and J ends lost 6 bases and 7 bases, in that order; junction bases with no gene match: 6. Germline V gives CDR1 SNHLY, CDR2 FYNNEI. CDR3 in amino acids: CASSPSGGAGGELFF. Here the CDR3 DNA reads TGTGCCAGCAGCCCTAGCGGGGGGGCAGGCGGGGAGCTGTTTTTT.

This clonotype appeared many times. This sequence joins TRBV29-1 and TRBJ2-5; D is possibly TRBD1 or TRBD2 (5 bases each). The J call may be in error: the DNA end matches TRBJ2-7 better. The V gene's germline CDR1 is SQVTM and CDR2 ANQGSEA. This CDR3 is built from 16 residues. This chain's CDR3 is CSVEDRGREIAHEQYF. In nucleotides, the CDR3 is TGCAGCGTTGAAGATCGGGGCAGGGAGATCGCCCACGAGCAGTACTTC.

Here the CDR3 DNA reads TGCAGCGTTTTAGGGGACAGGGCGATCGAGACCCAGTACTTC. Amino acids: CSVLGDRAIETQYF. J is TRBJ2-5 and V is TRBV29-1; 9 bases align to TRBD1. The CDR3 has 14 residues. V lost 5 bases and J lost 5; bases outside the gene matches: 9. In germline, CDR1 is SQVTM, CDR2 ANQGSEA.

This clonotype was seen only a few times. J is TRBJ2-7 and V is TRBV27, with 11 bases lining up with TRBD1. CDR1 is MNHEY and CDR2 is SMNVEV in the germline V gene (reference sequence). The CDR3 loop spans 16 amino acids. Trimming removed 2 bases from V and 2 bases from J; junction bases left unmatched: 5. CDR3 DNA: TGTGCCAGCAGTTTAACTGGGGACAGGGGGGCCTACGAGCAGTACTTC. This translates into CASSLTGDRGAYEQYF.

This clonotype was recorded at least ten times. The chain uses TRBV3-1 and TRBJ1-2; no reliable D call. Germline loops: CDR1 LGHDT, CDR2 YNNKEL (reference sequence). Deletions cut 3 bases from V and 2 bases from J, with 7 bases between. This CDR3 region has 13 residues. The CDR3 reads CASSQTENYGYTF. For the CDR3, the DNA is TGTGCCAGCAGCCAGACGGAGAACTATGGCTACACCTTC.

The rearrangement joins TRBV2 to TRBJ2-5; D is unresolved. The CDR3 covers 13 residues. The germline V gene has CDR1 SNHLY and CDR2 FYNNEI. Between the trimmed V and J ends, which lost 3 bases and 2 bases, there was a span of 7 bases. CDR3 coding DNA: TGTGCCAGCAGTGAGGGAAGGCAAGAGACCCAGTACTTC. It is translated as CASSEGRQETQYF.